Each of the 5 T cell receptor beta chains below was sequenced from the same sample in a study of Graves' ophthalmopathy and Graves' hyperthyroidism. The authors amplified TCR beta CDR3 regions from RNA transcripts. HTBI primers primed a first-round RT-PCR, and a second-round multiplex PCR followed. TCRdb processed the multiplex PCR reads anew with MiXCR; each CDR3 protein has one entry. The table records about 370,000 distinct CDR3 sequences, about a sixth of them present only once. Material: peripheral blood. The receptors come from an adult woman with stable Graves' hyperthyroidism.

There are many counts of this clonotype. A clone one base away is much larger, so this may be a read error. The J gene is TRBJ1-2, the V gene TRBV28; D call uncertain. The germline V gene has CDR1 MDHEN and CDR2 SYDVKM. The CDR3 has 13 residues. CDR3 coding DNA: TGTGCCAGCGGTTTATGGGAGGGCTATGGCTACACCTTC. Protein sequence: CASGLWEGYGYTF.

This clonotype was seen ten or more times. The genes are TRBV5-1 and TRBJ2-7; D gene ambiguous. With 7 bases removed from V and 0 bases from J, the gap between germline ends came to 14 bases. This CDR3 is built from 14 residues. Germline-derived CDR1 and CDR2 are SGHRS and YFSETQ. In nucleotides, the CDR3 is TGCGCCAGCGGCAAGCAGCCCAGCTCCTACGAGCAGTACTTC. It is translated as CASGKQPSSYEQYF.

This clonotype has a handful of counts. CDR3 region: CASSSSGDLQETQYF. CDR3 coding DNA: TGTGCCAGCAGCTCATCAGGGGACCTCCAAGAGACCCAGTACTTC. The chain couples TRBV7-2 to TRBJ2-5; maybe TRBD1 (6 bases). This CDR3 has 15 amino acids. The ends were cut back, 4 bases at V and 1 base at J, with 13 bases in the middle. In germline, CDR1 is SGHTA, CDR2 FQGNSA.

About this clonotype: A much larger clone lies a single base off, so this may be a read error. In DNA form, the CDR3 reads TGTGCCAGCCGAACAGGGGGCGAAGAGACCAAGTACTTC. This gives the protein CASRTGGEETKYF. The V and J genes are TRBV6-1 and TRBJ2-5; TRBD1 matches at 9 bases. The germline V gene encodes CDR1 MNHNS and CDR2 SASEGT. The CDR3 consists of 13 residues.

This clonotype appeared many times. The chain has TRBV7-2 and TRBJ2-5; TRBD1 is a possible D gene (6 bases). Germline assignment: CDR1 SGHTA and CDR2 FQGNSA. Trimming cost V 1 base and J 1 base, with 16 bases left between them. The CDR3 has 17 amino acids. The CDR3 reads CASSLVGTGSSQETQYF. CDR3 DNA sequence: TGTGCCAGCAGCTTAGTGGGTACAGGGTCTTCCCAAGAGACCCAGTACTTC.